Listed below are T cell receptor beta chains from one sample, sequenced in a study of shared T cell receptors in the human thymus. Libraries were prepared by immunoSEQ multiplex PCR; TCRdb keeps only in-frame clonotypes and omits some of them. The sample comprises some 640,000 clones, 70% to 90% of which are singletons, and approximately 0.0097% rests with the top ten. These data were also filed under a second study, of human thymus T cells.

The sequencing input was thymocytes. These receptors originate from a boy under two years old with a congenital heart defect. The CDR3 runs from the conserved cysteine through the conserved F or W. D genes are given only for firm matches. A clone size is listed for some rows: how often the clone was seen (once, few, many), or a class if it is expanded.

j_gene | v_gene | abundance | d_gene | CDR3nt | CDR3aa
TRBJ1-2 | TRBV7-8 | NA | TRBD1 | TGTGCCAGCAGCCCCGAGACAGGGGGTAAAGGCTACACCTTC | CASSPETGGKGYTF
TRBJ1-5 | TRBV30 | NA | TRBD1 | TGTGCCTGGGGGGACAGGCAAGTGAATCAGCCCCAGCATTTT | CAWGDRQVNQPQHF
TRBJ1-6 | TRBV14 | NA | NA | TGTGCCAGCAGGGAACGGGGGGGGAATTCACCCCTCCACTTT | CASRERGGNSPLHF
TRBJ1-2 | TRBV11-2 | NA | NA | TGTGCCAGCAGCTTAACGGGGGGGCTGAACTATGGCTACACCTTC | CASSLTGGLNYGYTF
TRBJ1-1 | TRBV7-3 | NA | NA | TGTGCCAGCAGCTTAAAGGCAGGGAACACTGAAGCTTTCTTT | CASSLKAGNTEAFF
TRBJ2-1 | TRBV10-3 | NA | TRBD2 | TGTGCCATCAGTGAGTCAGTAGCGGGGGCCGCGAGCTCCTACAATGAGCAGTTCTTC | CAISESVAGAASSYNEQFF
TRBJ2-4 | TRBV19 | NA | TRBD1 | TGTGCCAGTAGTACTTGGACAGGGCAAAACATTCAGTACTTC | CASSTWTGQNIQYF
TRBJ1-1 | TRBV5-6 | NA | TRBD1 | TGTGCCAGCAGCCTCCTGGGACAGCCTAACAGGGACACTGAAGCTTTCTTT | CASSLLGQPNRDTEAFF
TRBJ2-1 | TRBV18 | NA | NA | TGTGCCAGCTCAGCCGAGGGAGCTTCAAGGGACAATGAGCAGTTCTTC | CASSAEGASRDNEQFF
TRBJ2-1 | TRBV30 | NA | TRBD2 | TGTGCCTGGAACAACCGGGACTATCAGTACAATGAGCAGTTCTTC | CAWNNRDYQYNEQFF
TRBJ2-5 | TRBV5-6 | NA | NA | TGTGCCAGCAGCTTTGGACAAACGGGCGGAGAGACCCAGTACTTC | CASSFGQTGGETQYF
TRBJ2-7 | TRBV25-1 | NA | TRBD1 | TGTGCCAGCACCCCCGGACAGGGGAGAGAGCAGTACTTC | CASTPGQGREQYF
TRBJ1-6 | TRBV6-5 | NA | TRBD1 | TGTGCCAGCAGTACAGGGGGGCAGGATTCCCCCCTCCACTTT | CASSTGGQDSPLHF
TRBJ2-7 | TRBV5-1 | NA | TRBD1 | TGCGCCAGCAGCCGGGGACAGGATGTCGGATACGAGCAGTACTTC | CASSRGQDVGYEQYF
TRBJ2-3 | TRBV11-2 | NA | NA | TGTGCCAGCAGCTCATGGACTGGCACAGATACGCAGTATTTT | CASSSWTGTDTQYF
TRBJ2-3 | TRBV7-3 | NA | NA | TGTGCCAGCAGCTTTCAGGGTGGCACAGATACGCAGTATTTT | CASSFQGGTDTQYF
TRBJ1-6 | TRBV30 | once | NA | TGTGCCTGGACCCGGACAGAACCATGGGATAATTCACCCCTCCACTTT | CAWTRTEPWDNSPLHF
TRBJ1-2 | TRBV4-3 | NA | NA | TGCGCCAGCAGCCCCAGAGGGGGGGGCCGAGGTGGCTACACCTTC | CASSPRGGGRGGYTF
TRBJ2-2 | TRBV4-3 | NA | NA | TGCGCCAGCAGCCAAGTGGAGTACCAAGGGGAGCTGTTTTTT | CASSQVEYQGELFF
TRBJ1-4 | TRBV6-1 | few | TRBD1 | TGTGCCAGCAACGGGCAGGGGGATGAAAAACTGTTTTTT | CASNGQGDEKLFF
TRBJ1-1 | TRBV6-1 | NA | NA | TGTGCCACCCCAGGGCGGCAGGCGAACACTGAAGCTTTCTTT | CATPGRQANTEAFF
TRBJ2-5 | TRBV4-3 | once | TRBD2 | TGCGCCAGCAGCCCACAGGGACTAGCGGGGGCTCGAGAGACCCAGTACTTC | CASSPQGLAGARETQYF
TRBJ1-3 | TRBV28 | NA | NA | TGTGCCAGCAGTTTCAGCGGACTCTGGGGCTCTGGAAACACCATATATTTT | CASSFSGLWGSGNTIYF
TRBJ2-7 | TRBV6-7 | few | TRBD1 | TGTGCCAGCAGTTATTATAGGGGGACAGGGGATTTCGAGCAGTACTTC | CASSYYRGTGDFEQYF
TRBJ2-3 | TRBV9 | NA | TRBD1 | TGTGCCAGCAGCGTACGGGACAGGGGGCCCGATACGCAGTATTTT | CASSVRDRGPDTQYF
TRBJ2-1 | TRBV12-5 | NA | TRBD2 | TGTGCTAGTGGTTTGGTAACTTTAGGGACTAGCGGGAGCTTGGATGAGCAGTTCTTC | CASGLVTLGTSGSLDEQFF
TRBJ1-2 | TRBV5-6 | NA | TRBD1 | TGTGCCAGCAGCTCAGGTGGGACAGCGTACTATGGCTACACCTTC | CASSSGGTAYYGYTF
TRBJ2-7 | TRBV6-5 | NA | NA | TGTGCCAGCAGTTACTCGATGGGGCGACAGTTCGACGAGCAGTACTTC | CASSYSMGRQFDEQYF
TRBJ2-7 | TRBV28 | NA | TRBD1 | TGTGCCAGCAGGACAGGGGCGAACTACGAGCAGTACTTC | CASRTGANYEQYF
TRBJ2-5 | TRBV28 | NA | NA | TGTGCCAGCAGTTTATACGGCCTAGTCGAGACCCAGTACTTC | CASSLYGLVETQYF
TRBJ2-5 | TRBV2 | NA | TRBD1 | TGTGCCAGCAGTTTTTTAACAGGGGGGGAGACCCAGTACTTC | CASSFLTGGETQYF
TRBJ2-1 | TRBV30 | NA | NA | TGTGCCTGGAGCGCCAGGATTGAGCAGTTCTTC | CAWSARIEQFF
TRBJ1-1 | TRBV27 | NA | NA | TGTGCCAGCAGTTTAGGGCACAAAGCTTTCTTT | CASSLGHKAFF
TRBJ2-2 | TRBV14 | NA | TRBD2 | TGTGCCAGCAGCCACGGACTAGCGGATTACACCGGGGAGCTGTTTTTT | CASSHGLADYTGELFF
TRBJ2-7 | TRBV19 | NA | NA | TGTGCCAGTAGTACTCAGGGACTTTGGGGCGAGCAGTACTTC | CASSTQGLWGEQYF
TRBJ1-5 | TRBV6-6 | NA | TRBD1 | TGTGCCAGCAGTTACGGGGTTACAGGGGGCAATCAGCCCCAGCATTTT | CASSYGVTGGNQPQHF
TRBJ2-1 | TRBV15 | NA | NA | TGTGCCACCAGCAGAGATCCCCATAATGAGCAGTTCTTC | CATSRDPHNEQFF
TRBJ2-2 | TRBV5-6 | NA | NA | TGTGCCAGCAGCTTGACTCCCGGGGAGCTGTTTTTT | CASSLTPGELFF
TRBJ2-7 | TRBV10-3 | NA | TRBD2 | TGTGCCATCAGTGAGGCGGGGGTTTCCTACGAGCAGTACTTC | CAISEAGVSYEQYF
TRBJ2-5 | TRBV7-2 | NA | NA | TGTGCCAGCAGCTGGCGGTGGCAGGGCGGAGAGACCCAGTACTTC | CASSWRWQGGETQYF
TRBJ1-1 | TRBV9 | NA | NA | TGTGCCAGCAGCGATAAAAACAGGGAGGGGGCTGAAGCTTTCTTT | CASSDKNREGAEAFF
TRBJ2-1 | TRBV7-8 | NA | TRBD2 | TGTGCCAGCAGCGGGCGGGAGGTACCCTACAATGAGCAGTTCTTC | CASSGREVPYNEQFF
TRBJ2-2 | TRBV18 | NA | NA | TGTGCCAGCTCACCACCGGGACAGAACACCGGGGAGCTGTTTTTT | CASSPPGQNTGELFF
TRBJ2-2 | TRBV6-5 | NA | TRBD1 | TGTGCCAGCAGTCCCGGGACAGTTCGCCGGGAGCTGTTTTTT | CASSPGTVRRELFF
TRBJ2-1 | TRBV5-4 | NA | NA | TGTGCCAGCAGCTTTTGGGGGGGGGCCCACAATGAGCAGTTCTTC | CASSFWGGAHNEQFF
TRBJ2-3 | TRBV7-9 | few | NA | TGTGCCAGCAGTCTAAATCTTGAGACAGATACGCAGTATTTT | CASSLNLETDTQYF
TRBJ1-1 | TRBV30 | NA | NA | TGTGCCTGGGCTAATAGGAACACTGAAGCTTTCTTT | CAWANRNTEAFF
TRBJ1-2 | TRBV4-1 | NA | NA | TGCGCCAGCAGCCAAGGCTCAGGACAGAACTATGGCTACACCTTC | CASSQGSGQNYGYTF
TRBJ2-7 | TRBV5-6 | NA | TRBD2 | TGTGCCAGCAGCTGGGGACTAGCGGCCTACGAGCAGTACTTC | CASSWGLAAYEQYF
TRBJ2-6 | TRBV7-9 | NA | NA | TGTGCCAGCAGCTTAGTCCCACGGGGTACTGGGGCCAACGTCCTGACTTTC | CASSLVPRGTGANVLTF